This TCR beta chain emerged from a study of blood T cell repertoires in COVID-19. Study in general: Specimens from acute and convalescent COVID-19 originated in the United States, Italy and Spain. T cells, B-cell-depleted T cells, or PBMCs provided the cDNA or gDNA that served as material.

Measured with immunoSEQ multiplex PCR; TCRdb has only the in-frame clones, and not every one. The table records 200,000 to 250,000 clones, around four fifths of them present only once. This CDR3 comprises 15 residues. Losses at the gene ends were 3 bases for V and 2 bases for J; bases not matched to a gene: 6. CDR1 MNHEY and CDR2 SMNVEV come from the germline V gene (reference sequence). This TCR derives from a woman older than 75 with active or convalescent COVID-19. The sequenced sample consisted of peripheral blood. The chain uses TRBV27 and TRBJ2-7, with 8 bases that match TRBD2. CDR3 sequence (DNA): TGTGCCAGCAGTTTGGCCAGCGGGGGCCCCTACGAGCAGTACTTC. Translating it yields CASSLASGGPYEQYF.